Below are 25 T cell receptor beta chains sequenced from a single sample in a study of T-cell reconstitution after alpha-beta-depleted transplantation in children. Unique molecular identifiers were incorporated during preparation of the TCRbeta library. TCRdb passed the PCR reads through MiXCR, listing each CDR3 protein once. The table lists about 500,000 distinct CDR3 sequences, about 30% of them singletons. This specimen consisted of PBMCs from the stem cell graft donor, obtained from the stem cell graft. Every receptor here comes from a human donor who donated a stem cell graft to a child with aplastic anemia.

The gene calls are TRBV20-1 and TRBJ1-5; TRBD1 might be the D (5 bases). V lost 5 bases and J lost 0, with 8 bases in between. This CDR3 has 13 residues. Germline values: CDR1 DFQATT, CDR2 SNEGSKA (reference sequence). The CDR3 loop reads CSAGHHSNQPQHF. Written as DNA, the CDR3 is TGCAGTGCTGGACACCATAGCAATCAGCCCCAGCATTTT.

This clonotype has only a few counts. The chain has TRBV10-3 and TRBJ2-1; TRBD1 agrees at 9 bases. The CDR3 contains 16 residues. Germline V gene lookup returns CDR1 ENHRY and CDR2 SYGVKD. V trimming: 4 bases; J trimming: 6 bases; junction bases outside the gene matches: 10. CDR3 residues: CAISAHTEDRGNEQFF. DNA of the CDR3: TGTGCCATCAGTGCCCACACCGAGGACAGGGGCAATGAGCAGTTCTTC.

V and J are TRBV12-3 or TRBV12-4 and TRBJ1-5; 7 nucleotides line up with TRBD1. The ends lost 4 bases at V and 3 bases at J; junction bases unmatched: 3. This CDR3 spans 14 amino acids. The CDR3 coding sequence is TGTGCCAGCAGTTCCGACAGGGACAATCAGCCCCAGCATTTT. This codes for CASSSDRDNQPQHF.

The chain combines TRBV6-4 with TRBJ2-7; D could derive from TRBD1 or TRBD2 (5 bases each). Germline loops: CDR1 MRHNA, CDR2 SNTAGT. This CDR3 has 13 residues. Trimming removed 4 bases at V and 5 bases at J, with 12 bases between. The chain's CDR3 is CASSGSRGHEQYV. The CDR3 DNA is TGTGCCAGCAGTGGGTCGAGGGGTCACGAGCAGTACGTC.

Only a few counts were recorded for this clonotype. This rearrangement joins TRBV7-8 to TRBJ2-6; D gene unclear. V dropped 2 bases and J dropped 0 bases, with 5 bases sitting between them. This CDR3 comprises 15 residues. Looked up from germline, CDR1 is SGHVS and CDR2 is FQNEAQ. The CDR3 loop reads CASSLQISGANVLTF. CDR3 nucleotides: TGTGCCAGCAGCTTACAGATCTCTGGGGCCAACGTCCTGACTTTC.

The gene calls are TRBV20-1 and TRBJ1-1, with 8 bases fitting TRBD1. The length of the CDR3 is 15 residues. The V gene's germline CDR1 is DFQATT and CDR2 SNEGSKA (reference sequence). The ends lost 0 bases at V and 8 bases at J; junction bases unmatched: 11. CDR3 nucleotide sequence: TGCAGTGCTAGAGAGGCCGGGACAGGCCGCGCCGAAGCTTTCTTT. Translation: CSAREAGTGRAEAFF.

The rearrangement links TRBV29-1 to TRBJ1-3; D gene ambiguous. V was clipped by 5 bases and J by 2 bases, with 10 bases between them. This CDR3 is built from 13 residues. Per the germline V gene, CDR1 is SQVTM and CDR2 is ANQGSEA. Here the CDR3 DNA reads TGCAGCGTTTTGACTAGTACTGGAAACACCATATATTTT. This codes for CSVLTSTGNTIYF. The complete variable domain, with remaining parts taken from reference TRBV29-1 and TRBJ1-3, reads SAVISQKPSRDICQRGTSLTIQCQVDSQVTMMFWYRQQPGQSLTLIATANQGSEATYESGFVIDKFPISRPNLTFSTLTVSNMSPEDSSIYLCSVLTSTGNTIYFGEGSWLTVV.

The rearrangement links TRBV11-1 to TRBJ2-2; the match to TRBD2 covers 11 bases. The CDR3 runs to 19 residues. Germline V gene sequence: CDR1 SGHAT, CDR2 FQDESV (reference sequence). J was trimmed by 7 bases and V by 2 bases; bases with no gene match: 15. For the CDR3, the DNA is TGTGCCAGCAGCTTAACGGGACTAGCGGTCGGAGAGGGATTCGGGGAGCTGTTTTTT. Its translation: CASSLTGLAVGEGFGELFF.

This clonotype came up a few times. The chain joins TRBV5-1 to TRBJ2-1; 7 nucleotides line up with TRBD1. The CDR3 consists of 16 residues. Germline V CDR1 and CDR2: SGHRS, YFSETQ. Trimming cost V 4 bases and J 2 bases; bases outside gene matches: 9. CDR3 protein: CASSTRGTATYNEQFF. Here the CDR3 DNA reads TGCGCCAGCAGCACAAGGGGGACAGCGACCTACAATGAGCAGTTCTTC. Together with reference TRBV5-1 and TRBJ2-1, the CDR3 gives the full variable domain: KAGVTQTPRYLIKTRGQQVTLSCSPISGHRSVSWYQQTPGQGLQFLFEYFSETQRNKGNFPGRFSGRQFSNSRSEMNVSTLELGDSALYLCASSTRGTATYNEQFFGPGTRLTVL.

This clonotype occurred a few times. This sequence joins TRBV6-2 or TRBV6-3 and TRBJ2-7; either TRBD1 or TRBD2 may fit D (5 bases each). There are 11 residues in the CDR3. Trimming pared 8 bases from V and 9 bases from J, leaving 14 bases between. Germline-derived CDR1 and CDR2 are MNHEY and SVGEGT. For the CDR3, the DNA is TGTGCCAGCGGGGGAGAGATCGGGCAGTACGTC. It specifies CASGGEIGQYV.

This clonotype appeared a few times. In DNA form, the CDR3 reads TGTGCCAGCAGCTTAGAGGCGGGAGTGGGATACAATGAGCAGTTCTTC. Translated, it gives CASSLEAGVGYNEQFF. This chain links TRBV7-2 with TRBJ2-1; 7 nucleotides align to TRBD2. The CDR3 loop spans 16 amino acids. The V gene's germline CDR1 is SGHTA and CDR2 FQGNSA. Trimming cost V 1 base and J 4 bases; bases outside gene matches: 7.

The chain couples TRBV12-3 or TRBV12-4 to TRBJ1-1; no clear D gene. The CDR3 loop spans 15 amino acids. V dropped 2 bases and J dropped 0 bases, with 10 bases sitting between them. The CDR3 is CASSLNSHLNTEAFF. The CDR3 region has the DNA TGTGCCAGCAGTTTAAACAGCCATCTGAACACTGAAGCTTTCTTT.

This clonotype has just a few counts. The chain combines TRBV14 with TRBJ1-2, with D hard to call. This CDR3 comprises 13 residues. Per germline, CDR1 SGHDN and CDR2 FVKESK. V was clipped by 4 bases and J by 9 bases, with 15 bases between them. The CDR3 spells CASSLINPLSYTF. The CDR3 region has the DNA TGTGCCAGCAGCCTCATAAACCCCCTTAGCTACACCTTC.

The chain uses TRBV28 and TRBJ1-5; D possibly corresponds to TRBD1 (6 bases). Germline CDR1 reads MDHEN; CDR2 reads SYDVKM. Between the trimmed V and J ends, which lost 6 bases and 0 bases, there was a span of 12 bases. CDR3 size: 15 residues. DNA of the CDR3: TGTGCCAGCAGCAATACAGGGAGTAGCAATCAGCCCCAGCATTTT. Its translation is CASSNTGSSNQPQHF.

V usage is TRBV5-6 and J usage is TRBJ2-7, with 10 bases fitting TRBD1. The CDR3 runs 14 residues. Germline V gives CDR1 SGHDT, CDR2 YYEEEE. The trim removed 3 bases at V and 5 bases at J, leaving 5 bases unmatched. In nucleotides, the CDR3 is TGTGCCAGCAGCTGGGACAGGGGTGTGCACGAGCAGTACTTC. It is translated as CASSWDRGVHEQYF.

This clonotype was seen a few times. The chain is built from TRBV11-2 and TRBJ2-1; tentatively, D is TRBD2 (6 bases). The CDR3 is made up of 12 amino acids. Germline CDR1 is SGHAT and CDR2 is FQNNGV. Trimming cost V 5 bases and J 7 bases, with 9 bases left between them. The CDR3 coding sequence is TGTGCCAGCAGCCGTAGCGGAAATGAGCAGTTCTTC. Its translation: CASSRSGNEQFF.

The genes are TRBV7-2 and TRBJ2-3; D is perhaps TRBD1 (5 bases). This CDR3 is 13 amino acids long. V was trimmed by 1 base and J by 9 bases, leaving 11 bases between them. Per the germline V gene, CDR1 is SGHTA and CDR2 is FQGNSA. DNA for the CDR3: TGTGCCAGCAGCTTAGAAGGGGCAGGGACGCAGTATTTT. It translates to CASSLEGAGTQYF.

In this sample, this clonotype turned up a few times. The V call is TRBV28, the J call TRBJ2-7, with D perhaps being TRBD1 or TRBD2 (5 bases each). Germline assignment: CDR1 MDHEN and CDR2 SYDVKM. The CDR3 has 14 amino acids. V lost 5 bases, J lost 3 bases, and 14 bases lay in between. The CDR3 DNA sequence: TGTGCCAGCAGTGGGTTAGGGGCGGGCTACGAGCAGTACTTC. Its protein is CASSGLGAGYEQYF.

This chain uses TRBV5-1 with TRBJ2-5, with D hard to call. CDR1 is SGHRS and CDR2 is YFSETQ in the germline V gene. The CDR3 is 18 amino acids. V was pared by 5 bases and J by 2 bases, with 25 bases between. The CDR3 loop reads CASSAAVLSTWAQETQYF. CDR3 in DNA: TGCGCCAGCAGTGCGGCGGTATTATCAACCTGGGCACAAGAGACCCAGTACTTC.

This clonotype has only a few counts. The chain carries TRBV5-1 and TRBJ2-1; weak D call: TRBD1 (5 bases). The CDR3 extends over 15 amino acids. Germline CDR1 reads SGHRS; CDR2 reads YFSETQ. V shed 1 base and J shed 4 bases, with 12 bases lying between them. This CDR3 reads CASSLTGDPYNEQFF. CDR3 coding DNA: TGCGCCAGCAGCTTGACAGGAGACCCTTACAATGAGCAGTTCTTC. Full variable domain (rest looked up from reference TRBV5-1 and TRBJ2-1): KAGVTQTPRYLIKTRGQQVTLSCSPISGHRSVSWYQQTPGQGLQFLFEYFSETQRNKGNFPGRFSGRQFSNSRSEMNVSTLELGDSALYLCASSLTGDPYNEQFFGPGTRLTVL.

This clonotype occurred a few times. CDR3: CASSDPGQGVTEAFF. As DNA, the CDR3 is TGTGCCAGTAGCGATCCGGGACAGGGTGTCACTGAAGCTTTCTTT. The chain couples TRBV19 to TRBJ1-1, with 9 nucleotides matching TRBD1. This CDR3 is 15 amino acids long. V lost 6 bases and J lost 4; bases outside the gene matches: 9. Germline V gene sequence: CDR1 LNHDA, CDR2 SQIVND (reference sequence).

The chain uses TRBV6-1 and TRBJ1-1, with unresolved D. Trimming removed 6 bases at V and 0 bases at J, with 11 bases between. This CDR3 spans 14 amino acids. Per the germline V gene, CDR1 is MNHNS and CDR2 is SASEGT. CDR3 region: CASSPWGMNTEAFF. CDR3 in DNA: TGTGCCAGCAGCCCCTGGGGAATGAACACTGAAGCTTTCTTT.

This chain joins TRBV6-2 or TRBV6-3 and TRBJ2-7; 10 nucleotides align to TRBD2. V dropped 7 bases and J dropped 2; count of bases not matched to a gene: 11. Germline lookup yields CDR1 MNHEY and CDR2 SVGEGT. This CDR3 spans 16 amino acids. CDR3 sequence (DNA): TGTGCCAGCACCTATAACCCAGCGGGAGGGACCTACGAGCAGTACTTC. It encodes CASTYNPAGGTYEQYF.

This clonotype has more than one count but fewer than ten. The CDR3 DNA follows: TGTGCCAGCAGTAGGACCGGGACAGGTAACACTGAAGCTTTCTTT. Translation gives CASSRTGTGNTEAFF. The chain combines TRBV27 with TRBJ1-1, with 8 bases identical to TRBD1. This CDR3 has 15 amino acids. The germline gives CDR1 MNHEY, CDR2 SMNVEV (reference sequence). After removal of 5 bases from V and 2 bases from J, the junction contained 7 bases not matched to a gene.

This clonotype appeared once. This chain uses TRBV15 with TRBJ1-4, with TRBD1 as a possible D gene (5 bases). The CDR3 has 16 amino acids. CDR1 is LNHNV, CDR2 YYDKDF, per germline (reference sequence). The germline V and J ends were trimmed by 0 bases and 3 bases, with 11 bases remaining between them. CDR3 sequence reads: CATSRDSRGANEKLFF. DNA of the CDR3: TGTGCCACCAGCAGAGATTCGCGGGGGGCTAATGAAAAACTGTTTTTT.